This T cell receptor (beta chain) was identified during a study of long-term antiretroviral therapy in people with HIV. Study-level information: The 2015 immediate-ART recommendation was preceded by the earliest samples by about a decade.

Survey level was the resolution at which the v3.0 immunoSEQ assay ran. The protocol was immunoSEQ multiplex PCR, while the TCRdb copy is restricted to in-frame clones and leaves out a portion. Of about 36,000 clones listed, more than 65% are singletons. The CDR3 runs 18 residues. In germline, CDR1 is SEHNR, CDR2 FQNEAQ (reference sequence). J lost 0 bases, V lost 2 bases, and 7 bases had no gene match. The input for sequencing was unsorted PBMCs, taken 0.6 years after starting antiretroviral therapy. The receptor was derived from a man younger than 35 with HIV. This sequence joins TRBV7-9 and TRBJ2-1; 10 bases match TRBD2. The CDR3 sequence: CASSLSLAGAYSYNEQFF. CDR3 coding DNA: TGTGCCAGCAGCTTAAGTCTAGCGGGAGCGTACTCCTACAATGAGCAGTTCTTC.